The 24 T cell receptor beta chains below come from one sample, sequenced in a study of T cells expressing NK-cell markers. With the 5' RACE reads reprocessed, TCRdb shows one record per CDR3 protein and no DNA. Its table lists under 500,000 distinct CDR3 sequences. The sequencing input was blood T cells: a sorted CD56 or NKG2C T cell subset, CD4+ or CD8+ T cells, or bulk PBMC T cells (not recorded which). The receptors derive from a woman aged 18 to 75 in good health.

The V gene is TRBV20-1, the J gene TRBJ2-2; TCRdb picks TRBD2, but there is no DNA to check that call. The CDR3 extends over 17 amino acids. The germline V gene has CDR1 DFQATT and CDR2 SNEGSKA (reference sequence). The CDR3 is CSATRTSGAKGIGELFF.

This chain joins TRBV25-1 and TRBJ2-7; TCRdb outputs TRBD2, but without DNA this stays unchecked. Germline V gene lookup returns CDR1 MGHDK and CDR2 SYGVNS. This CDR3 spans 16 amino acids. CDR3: CASSPGGASGSYEQYF.

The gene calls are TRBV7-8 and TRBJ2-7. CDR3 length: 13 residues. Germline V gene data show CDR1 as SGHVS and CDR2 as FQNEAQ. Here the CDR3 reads CASSLNLNYEQYF.

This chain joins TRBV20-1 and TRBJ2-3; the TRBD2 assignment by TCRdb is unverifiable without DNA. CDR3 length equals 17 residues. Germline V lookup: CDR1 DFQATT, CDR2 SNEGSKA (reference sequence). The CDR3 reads CSAAPPPTSGPTDTQYF.

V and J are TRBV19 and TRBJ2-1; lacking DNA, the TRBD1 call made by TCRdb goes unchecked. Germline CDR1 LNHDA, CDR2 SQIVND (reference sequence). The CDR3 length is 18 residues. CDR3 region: CASSIDRGENVPYNEQFF.

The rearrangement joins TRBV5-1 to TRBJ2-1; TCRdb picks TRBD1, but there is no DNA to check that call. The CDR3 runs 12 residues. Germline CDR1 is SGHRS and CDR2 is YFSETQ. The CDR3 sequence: CASSPPGEARFF. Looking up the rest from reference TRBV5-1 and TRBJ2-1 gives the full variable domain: KAGVTQTPRYLIKTRGQQVTLSCSPISGHRSVSWYQQTPGQGLQFLFEYFSETQRNKGNFPGRFSGRQFSNSRSEMNVSTLELGDSALYLCASSPPGEARFFGPGTRLTVL.

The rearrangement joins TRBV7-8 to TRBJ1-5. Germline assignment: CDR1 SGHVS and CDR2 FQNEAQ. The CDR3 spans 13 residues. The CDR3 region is CASSLFSNQPQHF. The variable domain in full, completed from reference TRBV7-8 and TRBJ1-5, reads GAGVSQSPRYKVAKRGQDVALRCDPISGHVSLFWYQQALGQGPEFLTYFQNEAQLDKSGLPSDRFFAERPEGSVSTLKIQRTQQEDSAVYLCASSLFSNQPQHFGDGTRLSIL.

The CDR3 sequence is CASVVAGVNTEAFF. The chain is built from TRBV6-2 or TRBV6-3 and TRBJ1-1; TCRdb's D call of TRBD1 is untestable without DNA. The CDR3 runs 14 residues. The V gene's germline CDR1 is MNHEY and CDR2 SVGEGT.

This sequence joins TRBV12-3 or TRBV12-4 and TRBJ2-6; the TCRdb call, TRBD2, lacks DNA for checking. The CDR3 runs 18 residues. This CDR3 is CASSHYGTQANGANVLTF.

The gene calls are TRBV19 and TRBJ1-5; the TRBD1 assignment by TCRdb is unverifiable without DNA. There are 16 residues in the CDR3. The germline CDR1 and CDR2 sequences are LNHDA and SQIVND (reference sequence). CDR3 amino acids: CASSPGQTYSNQPQHF.

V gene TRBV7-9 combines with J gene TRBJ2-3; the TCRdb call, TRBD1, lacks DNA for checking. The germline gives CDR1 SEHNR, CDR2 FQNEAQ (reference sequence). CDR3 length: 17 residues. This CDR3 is CASSLGEGAINLDTQYF. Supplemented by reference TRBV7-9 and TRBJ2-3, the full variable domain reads DTGVSQNPRHKITKRGQNVTFRCDPISEHNRLYWYRQTLGQGPEFLTYFQNEAQLEKSRLLSDRFSAERPKGSFSTLEIQRTEQGDSAMYLCASSLGEGAINLDTQYFGPGTRLTVL.

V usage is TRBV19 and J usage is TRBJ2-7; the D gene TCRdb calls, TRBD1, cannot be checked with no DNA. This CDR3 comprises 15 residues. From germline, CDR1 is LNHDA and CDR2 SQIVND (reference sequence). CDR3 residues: CASSIGGRGSYEQYF. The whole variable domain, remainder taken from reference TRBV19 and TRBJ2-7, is DGGITQSPKYLFRKEGQNVTLSCEQNLNHDAMYWYRQDPGQGLRLIYYSQIVNDFQKGDIAEGYSVSREKKESFPLTVTSAQKNPTAFYLCASSIGGRGSYEQYFGPGTRLTVT.

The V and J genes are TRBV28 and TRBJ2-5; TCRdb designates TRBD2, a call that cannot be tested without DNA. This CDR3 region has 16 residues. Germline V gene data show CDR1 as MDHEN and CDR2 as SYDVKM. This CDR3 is CASSIEAGTAQETQYF.

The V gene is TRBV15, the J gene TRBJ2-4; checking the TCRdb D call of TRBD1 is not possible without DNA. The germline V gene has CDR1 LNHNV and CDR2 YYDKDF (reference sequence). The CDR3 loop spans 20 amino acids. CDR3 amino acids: CATRQGPGQDSVTAKNIQYF.

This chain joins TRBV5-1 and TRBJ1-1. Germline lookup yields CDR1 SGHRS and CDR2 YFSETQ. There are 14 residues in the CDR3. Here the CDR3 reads CASSFGSSNTEAFF.

The CDR3 protein is CASSAPGARTDTQYF. V usage is TRBV2 and J usage is TRBJ2-3; TCRdb picks TRBD1, but there is no DNA to check that call. The CDR3 loop spans 15 amino acids. Germline assignment: CDR1 SNHLY and CDR2 FYNNEI.

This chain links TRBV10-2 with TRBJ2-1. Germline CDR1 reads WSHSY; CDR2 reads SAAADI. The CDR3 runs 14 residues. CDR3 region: CASTRGTSYNEQFF.

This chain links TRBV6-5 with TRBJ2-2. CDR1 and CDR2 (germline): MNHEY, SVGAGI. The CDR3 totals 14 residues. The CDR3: CASSYQTTPGELFF.

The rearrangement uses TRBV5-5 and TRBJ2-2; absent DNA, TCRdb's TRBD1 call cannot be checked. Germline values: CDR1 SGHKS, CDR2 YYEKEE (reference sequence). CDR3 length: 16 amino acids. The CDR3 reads CASSLVSDRAGGELFF.

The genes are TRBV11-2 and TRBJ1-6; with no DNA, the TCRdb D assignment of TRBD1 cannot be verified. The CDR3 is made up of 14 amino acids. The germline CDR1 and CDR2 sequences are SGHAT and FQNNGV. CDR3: CASNYRDRDSPLHF.

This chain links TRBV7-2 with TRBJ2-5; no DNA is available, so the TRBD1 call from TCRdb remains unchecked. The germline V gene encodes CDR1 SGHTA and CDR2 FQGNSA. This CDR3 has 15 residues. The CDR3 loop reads CASSSNRGRQETQYF. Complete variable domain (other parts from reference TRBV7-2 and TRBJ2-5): GAGVSQSPSNKVTEKGKDVELRCDPISGHTALYWYRQSLGQGLEFLIYFQGNSAPDKSGLPSDRFSAERTGGSVSTLTIQRTQQEDSAVYLCASSSNRGRQETQYFGPGTRLLVL.

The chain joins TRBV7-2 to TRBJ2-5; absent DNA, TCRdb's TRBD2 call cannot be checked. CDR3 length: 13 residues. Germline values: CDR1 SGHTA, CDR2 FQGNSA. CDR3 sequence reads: CASSFVGEETQYF.

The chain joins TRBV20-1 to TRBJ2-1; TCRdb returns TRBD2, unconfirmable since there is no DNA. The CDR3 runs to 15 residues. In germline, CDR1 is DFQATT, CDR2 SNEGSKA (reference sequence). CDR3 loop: CSARDSGGTYNEQFF.

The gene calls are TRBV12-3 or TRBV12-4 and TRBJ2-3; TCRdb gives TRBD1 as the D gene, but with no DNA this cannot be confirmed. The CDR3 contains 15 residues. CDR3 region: CASNAGQNPTDTQYF.